The next 22 T cell receptor beta chains were all read from a single sample in a study of blood T cells in healthy people across ages. PCR was performed a second time for 7 to 11 cycles using a sample-barcoded 5' primer and a J-beta primer mix. MiXCR was run by TCRdb on the 5' RACE reads, yielding one entry per CDR3 protein. The sample holds around 1,000,000 distinct CDR3 sequences; approximately 25% are singletons and the top ten take less than 0.85%. In addition, the sample was reused for a study of T cells of mothers and their children.

The sample comprised blood. Source of these receptors: a girl between 2 and 10 years old in good health.

V usage is TRBV29-1 and J usage is TRBJ2-7; 8 bases fit TRBD1. The CDR3 is 12 residues long. From germline, CDR1 is SQVTM and CDR2 ANQGSEA. Trimming removed 5 bases from V and 7 bases from J; junction bases left unmatched: 7. For the CDR3, the DNA is TGCAGCGTTTTGGGACAGGTTTGGGAGCAGTACTTC. As protein: CSVLGQVWEQYF.

This clonotype was seen repeatedly, ten times or more. The chain couples TRBV3-1 to TRBJ1-1; D gene ambiguous. CDR1 is LGHDT, CDR2 YNNKEL, per germline (reference sequence). The germline V and J ends were trimmed by 4 bases and 4 bases, with 7 bases remaining between them. The CDR3 has 12 residues. DNA for the CDR3: TGTGCCAGCAGCCCGGGGAGCACTGAAGCTTTCTTT. Protein: CASSPGSTEAFF.

This chain links TRBV20-1 with TRBJ1-6; D not certain. The CDR3 loop spans 15 amino acids. V shed 0 bases and J shed 5 bases, with 11 bases lying between them. Germline V lookup: CDR1 DFQATT, CDR2 SNEGSKA (reference sequence). CDR3 nucleotides: TGCAGTGCTAGAGACTCCGGACGGGATAATTCACCCCTCCACTTT. This encodes CSARDSGRDNSPLHF.

This clonotype was found a few times. The rearrangement joins TRBV7-6 to TRBJ1-2, with D possibly TRBD1 on 5 matching bases. Deletions cut 1 base from V and 7 bases from J, with 13 bases between. Germline lookup yields CDR1 SGHVS and CDR2 FNYEAQ. The CDR3 extends over 14 amino acids. This CDR3 is CASSLEGQGGGYTF. CDR3 sequence (DNA): TGTGCCAGCAGCTTAGAGGGCCAGGGAGGTGGCTACACCTTC.

Only a few counts were recorded for this clonotype. The chain employs TRBV20-1 and TRBJ2-1; D perhaps matches TRBD1 (5 bases). The length of the CDR3 is 13 residues. CDR1 and CDR2 from the germline V gene are DFQATT and SNEGSKA (reference sequence). V dropped 0 bases and J dropped 5 bases, with 8 bases sitting between them. CDR3 amino acids: CSAREDRDNEQFF. The CDR3 region has the DNA TGCAGTGCTAGAGAAGACAGAGACAATGAGCAGTTCTTC.

There are a few counts of this clonotype. This chain joins TRBV20-1 and TRBJ1-1, with unresolved D. Trimming stripped 7 bases from V and 6 bases from J, with 12 bases between. Germline CDR1 DFQATT, CDR2 SNEGSKA (reference sequence). This CDR3 has 11 residues. CDR3 region: CSVIQIPEAFF. DNA of the CDR3: TGCAGTGTCATTCAGATTCCTGAAGCTTTCTTT.

This clonotype has a handful of counts. The chain couples TRBV6-5 to TRBJ1-2, with 7 bases identical to TRBD1. This CDR3 has 18 residues. Germline values: CDR1 MNHEY, CDR2 SVGAGI. V was pared by 2 bases and J by 0 bases, with 12 bases of the junction left unmatched. The CDR3 DNA reads TGTGCCAGCAGTTACCCTCCCCGGGGGACAGAAGCTAACTATGGCTACACCTTC. Its translation: CASSYPPRGTEANYGYTF.

This clonotype turned up a few times. V is TRBV6-2 or TRBV6-3 and J is TRBJ2-5; D is perhaps TRBD2 (7 bases). The J call may be faulty, since TRBJ2-1 better matches the DNA end. The V gene's germline CDR1 is MNHEY and CDR2 SVGEGT. The CDR3 extends over 16 amino acids. CDR3 sequence (DNA): TGTGCCAGCAGTAGGGGGGGCCCACGCGATAACAATGAGCAGTTCTTC. Translating gives CASSRGGPRDNNEQFF.

This clonotype was seen a handful of times. This chain connects TRBV19 to TRBJ2-3; maybe TRBD2 (6 bases). Trimming removed 8 bases from V and 4 bases from J, with 16 bases in between. Germline V gene data show CDR1 as LNHDA and CDR2 as SQIVND (reference sequence). This CDR3 is 14 amino acids long. The CDR3 DNA sequence: TGTGCCAGTCGGTCTAGCGAACGGGCAGATACGCAGTATTTT. Translated: CASRSSERADTQYF.

Ten or more counts support this clonotype. The chain is built from TRBV12-3 or TRBV12-4 and TRBJ2-3; unclear D gene. CDR3 length: 14 amino acids. Trimming pared 6 bases from V and 3 bases from J, leaving 13 bases between. CDR3 nucleotides: TGTGCCAGCAGCTCCCTCTTATCTACAGATACGCAGTATTTT. It encodes CASSSLLSTDTQYF.

This clonotype showed up just a few times. The chain joins TRBV20-1 to TRBJ2-7; tentatively, D is TRBD2 (5 bases). The V gene lost 4 bases and the J gene lost 6 bases, with 16 bases spanning the gap. The germline CDR1 and CDR2 sequences are DFQATT and SNEGSKA (reference sequence). The CDR3 extends over 13 amino acids. DNA for the CDR3: TGCAGTGCTATGAACCCAGGCAGCGGCGAGCAGTACTTC. Its translation: CSAMNPGSGEQYF.

The chain has TRBV4-1 and TRBJ2-1, with no clear D. This CDR3 contains 12 residues. The V gene's germline CDR1 is MGHRA and CDR2 YSYEKL. Trimming stripped 3 bases from V and 9 bases from J, with 9 bases between. The CDR3 nucleotides are TGCGCCAGCAGCCAGCCCCTAGTTGAGCAGTTCTTC. This gives the protein CASSQPLVEQFF.

The V gene is TRBV13, the J gene TRBJ1-2, with D unclear. Germline-derived CDR1 and CDR2 are PRHDT and FYEKMQ (reference sequence). This CDR3 contains 13 residues. Trimming took off 4 bases at V and 4 bases at J, with 10 bases between the two ends. Here the CDR3 DNA reads TGTGCCAGCAGCTCCGGTCACAGCTATGGCTACACCTTC. It specifies CASSSGHSYGYTF.

This clonotype has more than one count but fewer than ten. The rearrangement links TRBV12-3 or TRBV12-4 to TRBJ2-1; no definite D call. This CDR3 has 13 residues. Trimming cost V 2 bases and J 6 bases, with 8 bases left between them. In DNA form, the CDR3 reads TGTGCCAGCAGTTTACCAGAGCTCAATGAGCAGTTCTTC. This codes for CASSLPELNEQFF.

This clonotype has more than one count but fewer than ten. The rearrangement uses TRBV7-9 and TRBJ1-4; D not resolved. This CDR3 is 14 amino acids long. Germline CDR1 reads SEHNR; CDR2 reads FQNEAQ (reference sequence). Trimming took off 5 bases at V and 8 bases at J, with 15 bases between the two ends. This chain's CDR3 is CASSISGVLEKLFF. Written as DNA, the CDR3 is TGTGCCAGCAGCATAAGCGGGGTACTGGAAAAACTGTTTTTT.

The chain has TRBV2 and TRBJ2-1; TRBD2 might be the D (5 bases). Germline V CDR1 and CDR2: SNHLY, FYNNEI. V shed 0 bases and J shed 5 bases, with 8 bases lying between them. CDR3 length equals 14 residues. The chain's CDR3 is CASSEAGVDNEQFF. The CDR3 nucleotides are TGTGCCAGCAGTGAAGCCGGGGTCGACAATGAGCAGTTCTTC.

V usage is TRBV13 and J usage is TRBJ1-5; D remains unclear. V was trimmed by 1 base and J by 7 bases, leaving 8 bases between them. From germline, CDR1 is PRHDT and CDR2 FYEKMQ (reference sequence). This CDR3 spans 13 amino acids. The DNA for the CDR3 is TGTGCCAGCAGCTTAGATTTATGGCAGCCCCAGCATTTT. This sequence encodes CASSLDLWQPQHF.

This clonotype was picked up a small number of times. This chain uses TRBV11-2 with TRBJ2-2; the D is unclear. V was shortened by 3 bases and J by 2 bases, with 7 bases between the two germline ends. Looked up from germline, CDR1 is SGHAT and CDR2 is FQNNGV. This CDR3 contains 14 residues. The CDR3 spells CASSFLPNTGELFF. Here the CDR3 DNA reads TGTGCCAGCAGCTTTCTCCCTAACACCGGGGAGCTGTTTTTT.

The CDR3, as DNA: TGTGCCAGCAGTTACCGGCTAGGGGACGGGATGGAGACCGGGGAGCTGTTTTTT. This translates into CASSYRLGDGMETGELFF. The chain couples TRBV6-2 or TRBV6-3 to TRBJ2-2; D is possibly TRBD1 or TRBD2 (5 bases each). CDR3 length: 18 amino acids. Trimming removed 2 bases at V and 5 bases at J, with 21 bases between. From germline, CDR1 is MNHEY and CDR2 SVGEGT.

The CDR3 DNA sequence: TGTGCCAGCAGCTCAGAAGATGTTGAGCAGTTCTTC. This translates into CASSSEDVEQFF. The chain is built from TRBV7-9 and TRBJ2-1; no definite D call. Looked up from germline, CDR1 is SEHNR and CDR2 is FQNEAQ (reference sequence). The V gene lost 4 bases and the J gene lost 9 bases, with 10 bases spanning the gap. The length of the CDR3 is 12 residues.

This rearrangement joins TRBV4-3 to TRBJ2-5; TRBD2 is a possible D gene (6 bases). The closer fit of TRBJ2-1 to the DNA end suggests the J call may be wrong. The germline V gene has CDR1 LGHNA and CDR2 YSLEER. CDR3 length equals 15 residues. The CDR3 protein is CASSQDGLKMAEQFF. CDR3 bases: TGCGCCAGCAGCCAAGACGGACTAAAGATGGCTGAGCAGTTCTTC.

The chain combines TRBV6-2 or TRBV6-3 with TRBJ2-5, with D tentatively TRBD2 (6 bases). There are 12 residues in the CDR3. Germline CDR1 and CDR2: MNHEY and SVGEGT. Trimming left V 7 bases short and J 13 bases short, with 19 bases between. The CDR3 region has the DNA TGTGCCAGCACTTCCTTTCGGGACTCCTCGTACTTC. It yields the protein CASTSFRDSSYF.